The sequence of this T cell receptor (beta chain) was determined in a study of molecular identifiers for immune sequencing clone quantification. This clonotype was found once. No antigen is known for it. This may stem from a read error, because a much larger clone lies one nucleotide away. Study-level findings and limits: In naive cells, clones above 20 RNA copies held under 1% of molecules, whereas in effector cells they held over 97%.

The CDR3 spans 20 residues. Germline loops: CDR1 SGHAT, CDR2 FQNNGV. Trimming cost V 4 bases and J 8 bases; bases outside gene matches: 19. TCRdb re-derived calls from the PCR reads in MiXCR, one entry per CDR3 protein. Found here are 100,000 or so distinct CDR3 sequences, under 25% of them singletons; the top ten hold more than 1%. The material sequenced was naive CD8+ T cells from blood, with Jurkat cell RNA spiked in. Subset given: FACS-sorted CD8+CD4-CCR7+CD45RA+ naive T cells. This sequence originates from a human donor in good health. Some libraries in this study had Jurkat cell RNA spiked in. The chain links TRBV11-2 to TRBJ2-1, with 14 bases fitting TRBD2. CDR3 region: CASSSLIGTSGGHGRYEQFF. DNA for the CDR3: TGTGCCAGCAGCTCACTGATCGGGACTAGCGGGGGCCACGGGAGGTATGAGCAGTTCTTC. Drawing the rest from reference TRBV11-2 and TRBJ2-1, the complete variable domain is EAGVAQSPRYKIIEKRQSVAFWCNPISGHATLYWYQQILGQGPKLLIQFQNNGVVDDSQLPKDRFSAERLKGVDSTLKIQPAKLEDSAVYLCASSSLIGTSGGHGRYEQFFGPGTRLTVL.